This T cell receptor beta chain originates from a study of glioma-infiltrating T cells after dendritic cell vaccination. Sequencing was performed with immunoSEQ multiplex PCR; in TCRdb, only in-frame clones are kept and a portion is missing. Of 2,000 to 3,000 clones in the sample, 85% were seen once. Time point noted: after dendritic cell vaccination, including at tumor progression/relapse. Autologous tumor lysate was loaded overnight onto monocyte-derived dendritic cells grown approximately seven days with IL-4 and GM-CSF. Trimming removed 5 bases at V and 6 bases at J, with 16 bases between. Germline assignment: CDR1 MDHEN and CDR2 SYDVKM. The CDR3 totals 14 residues.

Material: tumor tissue, obtained after dendritic cell vaccination. This TCR derives from a human donor with glioblastoma. V and J are TRBV28 and TRBJ1-1; possible D gene TRBD1, 6 bases. CDR3 sequence (DNA): TGTGCCAGCAGTCCCCGGGACAACATTCCTGAAGCTTTCTTT. Its translation is CASSPRDNIPEAFF.